This is a list of T cell receptor beta chains from one sample in a study of Ad26.COV2.S vaccination and SARS-CoV-2 variants. TCRdb keeps only in-frame clones here, not all; method: immunoSEQ multiplex PCR. The profile shows 450,000 to 550,000 clones, approximately 90% of them singletons. Sequenced material: peripheral blood, taken in a trial of Ad26.COV2.S vaccine versus placebo. Source of these receptors: a person aged 18-60 years who received the Ad26.COV2.S COVID-19 vaccine or a placebo. CDR3s include the opening cysteine and the closing phenylalanine or tryptophan. Each record gives: V gene, D gene, clone size, J gene, CDR3 DNA, CDR3 protein. D genes are given only for firm matches. Clone size, where shown, is once, few, many, or a class for clones that have expanded.

TRBV19	-	-	TRBJ1-4	TGTGCCAGTAGTACCCTCGGAGGGTCGAATGAAAAACTGTTTTTT	CASSTLGGSNEKLFF
TRBV5-1	-	-	TRBJ2-3	TGCGCCAGCAGCTCCCTTAGCTTTGGAGATACGCAGTATTTT	CASSSLSFGDTQYF
TRBV23-1	TRBD2	once	TRBJ2-5	TGCGCCAGCAGTATTAAACCCACCGGACTAGCGGAGAAAGAGACCCAGTACTTC	CASSIKPTGLAEKETQYF
TRBV7-3	-	-	TRBJ1-1	TGTGCCAGCAGCCTGGAAATGAACACTGAAGCTTTCTTT	CASSLEMNTEAFF
TRBV7-2	-	-	TRBJ1-3	TGTGCCAGCAGCTTAAATCAGGGCCCCTCTGGAAACACCATATATTTT	CASSLNQGPSGNTIYF
TRBV7-2	-	-	TRBJ1-3	TGTGCCAGCAGCCCCTTTACCACAGGATTCATATATTTT	CASSPFTTGFIYF
TRBV6-5	TRBD1	-	TRBJ1-2	TGTGCCAGCGTCCCGACAGGGGGATATGGCTACACCTTC	CASVPTGGYGYTF
TRBV18	-	-	TRBJ1-4	TGTGCCAGCCGAGGGCCCACAGGGATCAATGAAAAACTGTTTTTT	CASRGPTGINEKLFF
TRBV5-8	TRBD1	few	TRBJ1-5	TGTGCCAGCAGCTTCTCGACAGGGCACCAGCCCCAGCATTTT	CASSFSTGHQPQHF
TRBV7-9	TRBD1	-	TRBJ1-2	TGTGCCAGCAGCTCAGCCCCGACAGGGAGGTATGGCTACACCTTC	CASSSAPTGRYGYTF
TRBV19	-	-	TRBJ1-6	TGTGCCAGTAGTATATGGCGGAAAAATTCACCCCTCCACTTT	CASSIWRKNSPLHF
TRBV6-5	-	-	TRBJ1-2	TGTGCCAGCAGTCGAGGGGACCGGGGCTACACCTTC	CASSRGDRGYTF
TRBV6-5	-	-	TRBJ1-2	TGTGCCAGCAGTCCCGACATCAGGGTTGGCTATGGCTACACCTTC	CASSPDIRVGYGYTF
TRBV11-2	TRBD2	-	TRBJ2-5	TGTGCCAGCAGCTTAGGGACTAGCGGGGGGGTGTACCAAGAGACCCAGTACTTC	CASSLGTSGGVYQETQYF
TRBV7-9	TRBD2	-	TRBJ2-1	TGTGCCAGCAGGGCCGCGGGGGGCAGGAACAATGAGCAGTTCTTC	CASRAAGGRNNEQFF
TRBV4-3	TRBD1	-	TRBJ1-5	TGCGCCAGCAGCCAAGACGTCCAGGGGGGTCAGCCCCAGCATTTT	CASSQDVQGGQPQHF
TRBV6-6	-	once	TRBJ1-2	TGTACGAGCAGTCCCGTTGCCACACAACGTCCCCTCTATGGCTACACCTTC	CTSSPVATQRPLYGYTF
TRBV9	-	-	TRBJ1-2	TGTGCCAGCAGCCCATTATCTGGCGGTGCCTATGGCTACACCTTC	CASSPLSGGAYGYTF
TRBV3-1/TRBV3-2	-	-	TRBJ1-2	TGTGCCAGCAGCCAAGTAGGGAGGCCCAACTATGGCTACACCTTC	CASSQVGRPNYGYTF
TRBV20-1	-	few	TRBJ2-7	TGCAGTGCTAGTGGGGAGACTAGTTCCTACGAGCAGTACTTC	CSASGETSSYEQYF
TRBV19	-	-	TRBJ2-5	TGTGCCAGTAAGCCAGCTAACAGAGGGCAAGAGACCCAGTACTTC	CASKPANRGQETQYF
TRBV7-9	-	-	TRBJ2-7	TGTGCCAGCAGCTTAGAAGCCTACGAGCAGTACTTC	CASSLEAYEQYF
TRBV5-8	TRBD2	-	TRBJ2-3	TGTGCCAGCAGCTTTAGCGGGGGCGCCACAGCAGATACGCAGTATTTT	CASSFSGGATADTQYF
TRBV4-1	TRBD1	-	TRBJ1-5	TGCGCCAGCAGTCCAGGGGGCCTCAGCAATCAGCCCCAGCATTTT	CASSPGGLSNQPQHF
TRBV30	-	-	TRBJ2-2	TGTGCCTGGAAAAGGGCAGAATACACCGGGGAGCTGTTTTTT	CAWKRAEYTGELFF
TRBV3-1/TRBV3-2	-	-	TRBJ2-1	TGTGCCAGCAGCCAAGATCGGGACTGGGGCTATGAGCAGTTCTTC	CASSQDRDWGYEQFF
TRBV6-2/TRBV6-3	-	-	TRBJ1-2	TGTGCCAGCAGTTACGGCAGAGCTAACTATGGCTACACCTTC	CASSYGRANYGYTF
TRBV7-2	TRBD1	-	TRBJ1-1	TGTGCCAGCAGCTCGACGGGACAGGGGGTAACTGAAGCTTTCTTT	CASSSTGQGVTEAFF
TRBV28	TRBD2	-	TRBJ2-1	TGTGCCAGCAGTTTAAACTCCCTAGCGGGAGGGAGAGAGCAGTTCTTC	CASSLNSLAGGREQFF
TRBV6-5	-	once	TRBJ1-1	TGTGCCAGCAGGGGGGTGAACACTGAAGCTTTCTTT	CASRGVNTEAFF
TRBV25-1	-	-	TRBJ2-1	TGTGCCAGCAGTACCCCTGTACGGGGAAATGAGCAGTTCTTC	CASSTPVRGNEQFF
TRBV2	-	-	TRBJ1-4	TGTGCCAGCAGGGGGGACGGCCGTGAAAAACTGTTTTTT	CASRGDGREKLFF
TRBV20-1	-	-	TRBJ1-2	TGCAGTGCTAGACTATACTATGGCTACACCTTC	CSARLYYGYTF
TRBV11-1	-	-	TRBJ2-7	TGTGCCAGCAGCTTAGGCTTTCCTACGGCTGGCGAGCAGTACTTC	CASSLGFPTAGEQYF